This T cell receptor beta chain emerged from a study of beta chain features in type 1 diabetes. Regarding the study as a whole: Type 1 diabetes patients showed a moderate but significant shortening of TCRB CDR3s in all four CD4+ subsets.

Every bit of the isolated RNA underwent reverse transcription, so sequencing read expressed TCRB transcripts. Generated by immunoSEQ multiplex PCR, the TCRdb table keeps only in-frame clones and is missing some. The repertoire holds some 700,000 clones, with about an eighth as singletons. Germline V gene sequence: CDR1 SNHLY, CDR2 FYNNEI. The CDR3 covers 14 residues. Trimming removed 8 bases at V and 0 bases at J, with 13 bases between. There are a few counts of this clone. The target antigen is unknown. The rearrangement links TRBV2 to TRBJ2-5, with D possibly matching TRBD1 (6 bases). Sequencing input: naive CD4+ T cells from blood. This receptor was taken from a man younger than 35 with type 1 diabetes. The chain's CDR3 is CASQKDSNQETQYF. As DNA, the CDR3 is TGTGCCAGCCAGAAGGACAGCAACCAAGAGACCCAGTACTTC.